One sample yielded the 2 T cell receptor beta chains listed below, sequenced in a study of blood T cell repertoires in COVID-19. This table comes from immunoSEQ multiplex PCR, and its TCRdb copy is limited to in-frame clones, with some not included. The sample lists under 200,000 clones; roughly 84% were seen once. Sequencing was done on a sample of peripheral blood. These receptor sequences come from a human donor in a cohort sampled during active COVID-19.

The chain links TRBV10-1 to TRBJ2-2; D remains unclear. Trimming removed 5 bases from V and 4 bases from J, with 5 bases in between. The CDR3 spans 12 residues. Germline V CDR1 and CDR2: WNHNN, SYGVQD (reference sequence). The CDR3 loop is CASSLATGELFF. In nucleotides, the CDR3 is TGCGCCAGCAGTTTAGCCACCGGGGAGCTGTTTTTT.

The gene calls are TRBV2 and TRBJ2-7; D is possibly TRBD1 (7 bases). This CDR3 has 13 amino acids. The germline gives CDR1 SNHLY, CDR2 FYNNEI. V lost 10 bases, J lost 3 bases, and 16 bases lay in between. The CDR3 DNA sequence: TGTGCCATCTCAGGGCAGGGGGGCTACGAGCAGTACTTC. It encodes CAISGQGGYEQYF. Combining the CDR3 with reference TRBV2 and TRBJ2-7 gives the whole variable domain EPEVTQTPSHQVTQMGQEVILRCVPISNHLYFYWYRQILGQKVEFLVSFYNNEISEKSEIFDDQFSVERPDGSNFTLKIRSTKLEDSAMYFCAISGQGGYEQYFGPGTRLTVT.